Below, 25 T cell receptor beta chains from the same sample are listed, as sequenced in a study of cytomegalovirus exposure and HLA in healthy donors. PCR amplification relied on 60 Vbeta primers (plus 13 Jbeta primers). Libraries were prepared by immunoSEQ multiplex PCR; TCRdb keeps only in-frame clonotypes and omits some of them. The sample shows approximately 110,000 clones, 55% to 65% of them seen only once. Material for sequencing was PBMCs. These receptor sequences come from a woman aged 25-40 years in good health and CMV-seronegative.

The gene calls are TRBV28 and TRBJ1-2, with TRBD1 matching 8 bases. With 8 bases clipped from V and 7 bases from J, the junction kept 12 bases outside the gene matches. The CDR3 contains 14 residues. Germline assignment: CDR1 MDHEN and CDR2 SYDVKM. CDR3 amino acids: CASSFSSGGLGYTF. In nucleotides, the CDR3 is TGTGCCAGCTCTTTCTCTTCAGGGGGCCTTGGCTACACCTTC.

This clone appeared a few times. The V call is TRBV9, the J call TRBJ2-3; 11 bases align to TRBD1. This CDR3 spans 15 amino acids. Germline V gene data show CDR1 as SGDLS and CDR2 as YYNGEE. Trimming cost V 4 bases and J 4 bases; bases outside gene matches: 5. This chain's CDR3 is CASSSRTGGPDTQYF. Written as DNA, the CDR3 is TGTGCCAGCAGCTCGAGGACAGGGGGCCCAGATACGCAGTATTTT.

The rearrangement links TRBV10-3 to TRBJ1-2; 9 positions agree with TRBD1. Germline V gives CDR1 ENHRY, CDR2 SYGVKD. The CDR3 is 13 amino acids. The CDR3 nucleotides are TGTGCAGCAGCCGGGACAGGGATCTATGGCTACACCTTC. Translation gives CAAAGTGIYGYTF.

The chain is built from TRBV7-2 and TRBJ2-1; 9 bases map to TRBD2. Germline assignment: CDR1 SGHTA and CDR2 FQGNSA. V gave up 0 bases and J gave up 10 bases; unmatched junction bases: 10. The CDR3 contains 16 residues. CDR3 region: CASSLARLAGHREQFF. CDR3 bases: TGTGCCAGCAGCTTAGCGCGGCTAGCGGGACACCGGGAGCAGTTCTTC.

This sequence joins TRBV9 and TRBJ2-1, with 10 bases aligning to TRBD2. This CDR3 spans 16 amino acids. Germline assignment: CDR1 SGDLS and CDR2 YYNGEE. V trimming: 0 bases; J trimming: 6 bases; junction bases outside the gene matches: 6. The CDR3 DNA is TGTGCCAGCAGCGTAGAGGCTAGCGGGAGTTTCAATGAGCAGTTCTTC. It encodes CASSVEASGSFNEQFF.

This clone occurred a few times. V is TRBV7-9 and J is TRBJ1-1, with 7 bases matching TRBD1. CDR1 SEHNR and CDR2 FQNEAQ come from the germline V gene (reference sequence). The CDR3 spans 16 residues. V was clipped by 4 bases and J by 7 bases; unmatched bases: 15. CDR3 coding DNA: TGTGCCAGCAGCTACACCGCCGGGACAGAAACGGGTGAAGCTTTCTTT. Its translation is CASSYTAGTETGEAFF.

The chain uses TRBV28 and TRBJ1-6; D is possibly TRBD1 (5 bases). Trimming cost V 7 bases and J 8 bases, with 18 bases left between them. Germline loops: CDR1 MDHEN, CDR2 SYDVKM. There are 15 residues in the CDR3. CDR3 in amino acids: CASIPGGTRDSPLHF. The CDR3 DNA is TGTGCCAGCATCCCCGGGGGTACCAGGGATTCACCCCTCCACTTT.

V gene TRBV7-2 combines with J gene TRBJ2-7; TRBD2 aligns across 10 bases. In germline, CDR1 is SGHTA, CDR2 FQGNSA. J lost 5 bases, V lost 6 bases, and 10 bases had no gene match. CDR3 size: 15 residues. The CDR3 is CASSLKTSGLHEQYF. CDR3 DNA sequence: TGTGCCAGCAGTCTTAAGACTAGCGGGCTCCACGAGCAGTACTTC.

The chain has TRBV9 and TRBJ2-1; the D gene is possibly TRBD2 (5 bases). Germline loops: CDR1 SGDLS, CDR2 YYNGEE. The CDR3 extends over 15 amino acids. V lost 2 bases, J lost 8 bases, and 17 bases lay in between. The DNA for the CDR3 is TGTGCCAGCAGCGTTTATGACTATAATAGCGATGAGCAGTTCTTC. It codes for CASSVYDYNSDEQFF.

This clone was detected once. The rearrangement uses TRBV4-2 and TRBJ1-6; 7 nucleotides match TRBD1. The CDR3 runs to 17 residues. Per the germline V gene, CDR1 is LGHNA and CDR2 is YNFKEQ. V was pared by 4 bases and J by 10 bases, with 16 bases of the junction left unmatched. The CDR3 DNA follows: TGTGCCAGCAGCCTGTCCGGGACAGAGCTTGATCGGTCACCCCTCCACTTT. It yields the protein CASSLSGTELDRSPLHF.

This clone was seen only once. The CDR3 DNA is TGCGCCAGCAGCCAAGAATGGGGGGAGGGTTTTTCTGAAGCTTTCTTT. Protein: CASSQEWGEGFSEAFF. The chain joins TRBV4-3 to TRBJ1-1; perhaps TRBD1 as D (5 bases). This CDR3 region has 16 residues. V was shortened by 0 bases and J by 6 bases, with 17 bases between the two germline ends. From germline, CDR1 is LGHNA and CDR2 YSLEER.

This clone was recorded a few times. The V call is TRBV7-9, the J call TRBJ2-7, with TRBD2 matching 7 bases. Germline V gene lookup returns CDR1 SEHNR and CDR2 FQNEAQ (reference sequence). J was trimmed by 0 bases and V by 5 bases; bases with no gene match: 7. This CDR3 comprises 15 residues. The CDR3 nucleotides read TGTGCCAGCAGCCCCTGGCAGCGGGACTCCTACGAGCAGTACTTC. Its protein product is CASSPWQRDSYEQYF.

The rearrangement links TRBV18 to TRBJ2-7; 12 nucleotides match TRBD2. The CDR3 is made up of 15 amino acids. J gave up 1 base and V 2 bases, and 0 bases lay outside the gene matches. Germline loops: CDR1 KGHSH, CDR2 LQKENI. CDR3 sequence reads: CASSPGLAGSYEQYF. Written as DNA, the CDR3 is TGTGCCAGCTCACCAGGACTAGCGGGATCCTACGAGCAGTACTTC. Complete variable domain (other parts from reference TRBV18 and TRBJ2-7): NAGVMQNPRHLVRRRGQEARLRCSPMKGHSHVYWYRQLPEEGLKFMVYLQKENIIDESGMPKERFSAEFPKEGPSILRIQQVVRGDSAAYFCASSPGLAGSYEQYFGPGTRLTVT.

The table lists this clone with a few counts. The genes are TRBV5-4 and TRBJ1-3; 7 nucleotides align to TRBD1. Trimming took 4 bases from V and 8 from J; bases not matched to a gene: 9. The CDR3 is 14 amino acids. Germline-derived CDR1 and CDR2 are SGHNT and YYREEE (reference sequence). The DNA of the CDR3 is TGTGCCAGCAGCGACAGGGAATTTGGTCACACCATATATTTT. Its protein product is CASSDREFGHTIYF. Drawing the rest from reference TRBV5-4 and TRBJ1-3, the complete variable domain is ETGVTQSPTHLIKTRGQQVTLRCSSQSGHNTVSWYQQALGQGPQFIFQYYREEENGRGNFPPRFSGLQFPNYSSELNVNALELDDSALYLCASSDREFGHTIYFGEGSWLTVV.

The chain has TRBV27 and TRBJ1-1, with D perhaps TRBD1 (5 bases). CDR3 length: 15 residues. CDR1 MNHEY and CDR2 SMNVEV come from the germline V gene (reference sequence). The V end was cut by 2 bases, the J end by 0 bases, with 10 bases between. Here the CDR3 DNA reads TGTGCCAGCAGTTTAGGGGGGAGGCTGAACACTGAAGCTTTCTTT. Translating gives CASSLGGRLNTEAFF.

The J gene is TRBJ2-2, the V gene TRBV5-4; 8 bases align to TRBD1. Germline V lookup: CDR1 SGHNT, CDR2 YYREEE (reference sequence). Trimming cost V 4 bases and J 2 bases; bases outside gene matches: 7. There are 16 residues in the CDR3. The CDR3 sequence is CASSPDRGPNTGELFF. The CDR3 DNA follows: TGTGCCAGCAGCCCAGACAGGGGCCCCAACACCGGGGAGCTGTTTTTT. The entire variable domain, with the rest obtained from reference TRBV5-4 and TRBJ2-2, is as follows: ETGVTQSPTHLIKTRGQQVTLRCSSQSGHNTVSWYQQALGQGPQFIFQYYREEENGRGNFPPRFSGLQFPNYSSELNVNALELDDSALYLCASSPDRGPNTGELFFGEGSRLTVL.

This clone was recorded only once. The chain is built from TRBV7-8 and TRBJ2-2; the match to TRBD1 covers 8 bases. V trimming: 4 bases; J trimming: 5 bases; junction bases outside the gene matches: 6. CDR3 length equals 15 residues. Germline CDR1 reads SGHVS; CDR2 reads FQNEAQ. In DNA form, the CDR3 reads TGTGCCAGCAGCTCGCGGACAGGGTCTACCGGGGAGCTGTTTTTT. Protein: CASSSRTGSTGELFF. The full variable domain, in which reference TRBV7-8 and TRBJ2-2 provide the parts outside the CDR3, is GAGVSQSPRYKVAKRGQDVALRCDPISGHVSLFWYQQALGQGPEFLTYFQNEAQLDKSGLPSDRFFAERPEGSVSTLKIQRTQQEDSAVYLCASSSRTGSTGELFFGEGSRLTVL.

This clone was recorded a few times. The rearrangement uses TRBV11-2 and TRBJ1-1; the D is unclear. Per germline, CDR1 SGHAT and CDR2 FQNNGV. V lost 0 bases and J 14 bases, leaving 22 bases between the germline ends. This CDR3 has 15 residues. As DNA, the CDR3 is TGTGCCAGCAGCTTAGATTTAGCCAGGTTAGGAGGAGGCTTCTTT. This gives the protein CASSLDLARLGGGFF.

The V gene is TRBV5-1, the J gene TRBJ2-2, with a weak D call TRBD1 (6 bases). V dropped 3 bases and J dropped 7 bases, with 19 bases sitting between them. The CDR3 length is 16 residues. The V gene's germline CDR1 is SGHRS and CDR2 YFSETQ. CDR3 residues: CASSSSLDRSGGELFF. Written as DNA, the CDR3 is TGCGCCAGCAGCTCCTCGTTAGACAGGTCTGGCGGGGAGCTGTTTTTT.

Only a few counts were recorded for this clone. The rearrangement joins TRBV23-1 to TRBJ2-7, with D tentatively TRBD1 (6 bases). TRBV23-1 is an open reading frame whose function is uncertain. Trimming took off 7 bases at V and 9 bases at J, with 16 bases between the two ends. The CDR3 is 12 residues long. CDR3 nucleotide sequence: TGCGCCAGCAAAGGGACAATCCATAGGCAGTACTTC. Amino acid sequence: CASKGTIHRQYF.

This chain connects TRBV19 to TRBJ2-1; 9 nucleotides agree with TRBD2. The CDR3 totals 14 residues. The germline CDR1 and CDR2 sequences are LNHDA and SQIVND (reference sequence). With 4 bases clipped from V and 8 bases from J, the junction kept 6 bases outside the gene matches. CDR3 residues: CASSTLAGRYEQFF. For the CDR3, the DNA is TGTGCCAGTAGTACCCTAGCGGGAAGGTATGAGCAGTTCTTC.

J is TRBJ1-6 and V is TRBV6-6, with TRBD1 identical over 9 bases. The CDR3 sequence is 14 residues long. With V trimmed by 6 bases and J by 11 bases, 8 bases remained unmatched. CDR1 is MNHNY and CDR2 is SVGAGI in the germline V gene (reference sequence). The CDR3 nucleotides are TGTGCCAGCAGGTGGGACAGGGATTCTCCACCCCTCCACTTT. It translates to CASRWDRDSPPLHF.

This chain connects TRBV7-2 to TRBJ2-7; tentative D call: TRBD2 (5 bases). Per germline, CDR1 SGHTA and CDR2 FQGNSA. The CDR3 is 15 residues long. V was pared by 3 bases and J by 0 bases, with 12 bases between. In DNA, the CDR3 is TGTGCCAGCAGCTTGTCCGGGGTGGGCTCCTACGAGCAGTACTTC. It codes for CASSLSGVGSYEQYF.

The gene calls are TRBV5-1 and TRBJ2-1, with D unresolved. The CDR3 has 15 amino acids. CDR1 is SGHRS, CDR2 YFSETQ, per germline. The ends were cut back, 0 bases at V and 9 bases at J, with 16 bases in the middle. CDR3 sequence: CASSLDSTSTGEQFF. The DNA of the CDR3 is TGCGCCAGCAGCTTGGACAGTACTTCCACCGGTGAGCAGTTCTTC.

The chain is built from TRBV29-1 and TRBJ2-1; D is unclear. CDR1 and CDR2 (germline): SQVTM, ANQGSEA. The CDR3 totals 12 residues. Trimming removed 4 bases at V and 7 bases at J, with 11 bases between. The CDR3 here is CSVVANANEQFF. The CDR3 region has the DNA TGCAGCGTTGTGGCAAACGCAAATGAGCAGTTCTTC.